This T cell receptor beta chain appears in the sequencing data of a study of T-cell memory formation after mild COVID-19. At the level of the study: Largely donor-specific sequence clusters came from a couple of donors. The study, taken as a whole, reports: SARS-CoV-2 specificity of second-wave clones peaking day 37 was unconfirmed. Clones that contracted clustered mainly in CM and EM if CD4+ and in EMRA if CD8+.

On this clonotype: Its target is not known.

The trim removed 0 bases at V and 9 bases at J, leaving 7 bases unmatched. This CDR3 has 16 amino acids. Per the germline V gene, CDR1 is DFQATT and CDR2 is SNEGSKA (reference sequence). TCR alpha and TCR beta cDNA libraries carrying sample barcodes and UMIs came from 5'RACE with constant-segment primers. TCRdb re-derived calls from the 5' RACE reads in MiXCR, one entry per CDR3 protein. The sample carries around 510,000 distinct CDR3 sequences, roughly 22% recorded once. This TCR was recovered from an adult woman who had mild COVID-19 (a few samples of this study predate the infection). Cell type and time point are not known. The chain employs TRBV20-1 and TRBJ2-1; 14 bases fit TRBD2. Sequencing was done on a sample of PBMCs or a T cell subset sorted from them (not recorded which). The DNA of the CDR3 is TGCAGTGCTAGAGATGGAGGACTAGCGGGAGGTGTTGAGCAGTTCTTC. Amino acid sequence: CSARDGGLAGGVEQFF.